Listed here is a single T cell receptor beta chain. The antigen is unknown. Clones were sequenced by immunoSEQ multiplex PCR, and TCRdb holds only the in-frame ones, with some missing. The data show about 220,000 clones, around 93% seen once. These data are taken from a study of T cell responses to AZD1222 COVID-19 vaccine. This CDR3 contains 14 residues. CDR1 and CDR2 from the germline V gene are SQVTM and ANQGSEA. V lost 4 bases to trimming and J lost 1 base, with 8 bases between them. Study observations and caveats: Baseline seropositives among AZD1222 recipients totaled only 5 to 7. Reportedly, nearly half of unique spike TCRs recognized epitopes outside B.1.351/B.1.1.7 mutations. Vaccine-associated CD4 TCRs ranged over spike, dominating at 160-218 and 743-854.

Material: peripheral blood, obtained on day 0 of MenACWY control vaccination. This TCR was recovered from an adult in good health. The chain joins TRBV29-1 to TRBJ2-6; TRBD1 is a possible D gene (5 bases). CDR3 DNA: TGCAGCGTTGCAGGGAAATCTGGGGCCAACGTCCTGACTTTC. This translates into CSVAGKSGANVLTF.